The 27 T cell receptor beta chains in this list originate from one sample, sequenced in a study of blood T cell repertoires in COVID-19. This table comes from immunoSEQ multiplex PCR, and its TCRdb copy is limited to in-frame clones, with some not included. The sample has more than 110,000 clones, more than 75% seen once. Specimen: peripheral blood. The receptors were sampled from a woman aged 80 or older with acute or convalescent COVID-19.

The V and J genes are TRBV19 and TRBJ2-4, with 12 bases matching TRBD1. Germline V CDR1 and CDR2: LNHDA, SQIVND (reference sequence). CDR3 length: 13 amino acids. J was trimmed by 9 bases and V by 8 bases; bases with no gene match: 5. The CDR3 spells CASRDRGQGIQYF. CDR3 nucleotides: TGTGCCAGTCGGGACAGGGGGCAGGGCATTCAGTACTTC.

This chain links TRBV2 with TRBJ2-6, with a tentative D call TRBD1 (6 bases). This CDR3 is built from 17 residues. Germline V gene sequence: CDR1 SNHLY, CDR2 FYNNEI. Deletions cut 6 bases from V and 4 bases from J, with 19 bases between. The CDR3: CASRDRTARLGANVLTF. CDR3 DNA sequence: TGTGCCAGCAGGGACAGAACAGCCCGCTTAGGGGCCAACGTCCTGACTTTC.

This clone came up a few times. This rearrangement joins TRBV28 to TRBJ1-1; D is uncertain. This CDR3 region has 12 residues. Trimming stripped 6 bases from V and 7 bases from J, with 12 bases between. CDR1 and CDR2 from the germline V gene are MDHEN and SYDVKM. The CDR3 DNA reads TGTGCCAGCAGGCCCCTAAGAGGTGAAGCTTTCTTT. Its protein product is CASRPLRGEAFF.

This clone was seen a few times. This chain connects TRBV18 to TRBJ2-3; TRBD2 might be the D (7 bases). This CDR3 has 15 amino acids. Looked up from germline, CDR1 is KGHSH and CDR2 is LQKENI. Trimming took 5 bases from V and 0 from J, leaving 12 bases between them. CDR3 amino acids: CASSARGPSTDTQYF. As DNA, the CDR3 is TGTGCCAGCTCAGCGCGGGGGCCTAGCACAGATACGCAGTATTTT.

The chain links TRBV7-9 to TRBJ2-5, with TRBD1 as a possible D gene (5 bases). The V gene's germline CDR1 is SEHNR and CDR2 FQNEAQ (reference sequence). This CDR3 comprises 17 residues. Trimming removed 5 bases from V and 2 bases from J, with 21 bases in between. The CDR3 DNA is TGTGCCAGCAGCCACACTGGGGCCCCCGCCCCACAAGAGACCCAGTACTTC. Translation gives CASSHTGAPAPQETQYF.

V usage is TRBV24-1 and J usage is TRBJ2-3; a weak D match, TRBD2 (6 bases). Per the germline V gene, CDR1 is KGHDR and CDR2 is SFDVKD. This CDR3 is 13 amino acids long. V was shortened by 4 bases and J by 9 bases, with 13 bases between the two germline ends. The CDR3 loop reads CATSDPGEYTQYF. DNA for the CDR3: TGTGCCACCAGTGACCCGGGAGAATACACGCAGTATTTT.

The gene calls are TRBV19 and TRBJ2-7, with D possibly being TRBD2 (5 bases). CDR1 is LNHDA and CDR2 is SQIVND in the germline V gene (reference sequence). V dropped 2 bases and J dropped 1 base, with 15 bases sitting between them. This CDR3 contains 16 residues. The CDR3 nucleotides read TGTGCCAGTAGTATAAGGTTAGTGGGGAGATCCTACGAGCAGTACTTC. This gives the protein CASSIRLVGRSYEQYF.

The rearrangement uses TRBV7-2 and TRBJ1-2; possibly TRBD1 for D (5 bases). This CDR3 comprises 17 residues. Trimming cost V 2 bases and J 5 bases, with 21 bases left between them. Germline V gives CDR1 SGHTA, CDR2 FQGNSA. CDR3 coding DNA: TGTGCCAGCAGCTTATGGATTGGCCGGCAGGGTGGTTATGGCTACACCTTC. Protein product: CASSLWIGRQGGYGYTF.

The chain has TRBV5-1 and TRBJ2-3, with a tentative D call TRBD2 (7 bases). Per germline, CDR1 SGHRS and CDR2 YFSETQ. CDR3 length equals 14 residues. Between the trimmed V and J ends, which lost 4 bases and 5 bases, there was a span of 14 bases. CDR3 nucleotide sequence: TGCGCCAGCAGCCCAGGGAGGGGGGTAGATACGCAGTATTTT. It encodes CASSPGRGVDTQYF.

V gene TRBV28 combines with J gene TRBJ1-2; 8 positions agree with TRBD1. Germline CDR1 reads MDHEN; CDR2 reads SYDVKM. Losses at the gene ends were 5 bases for V and 2 bases for J; bases not matched to a gene: 7. The CDR3 is made up of 15 amino acids. The CDR3 sequence: CASSLLDRANYGYTF. DNA for the CDR3: TGTGCCAGCAGTCTCCTGGACAGGGCAAACTATGGCTACACCTTC.

This clone has a single count. The V gene is TRBV6-6, the J gene TRBJ1-6; 9 bases agree with TRBD1. The CDR3 is made up of 14 amino acids. CDR1 and CDR2 (germline): MNHNY, SVGAGI (reference sequence). V trimming: 5 bases; J trimming: 10 bases; junction bases outside the gene matches: 6. This chain's CDR3 is CASSRDRVDSPLHF. The CDR3 DNA follows: TGTGCCAGCAGTAGGGACAGGGTCGACTCACCCCTCCACTTT.

The chain uses TRBV27 and TRBJ1-5; TRBD1 might be the D (5 bases). The CDR3 consists of 18 residues. Trimming stripped 4 bases from V and 1 base from J, with 20 bases between. Germline V gene data show CDR1 as MNHEY and CDR2 as SMNVEV (reference sequence). The CDR3 reads CASSSFHRNSLSNQPQHF. CDR3 in DNA: TGTGCCAGCAGTTCCTTCCACAGGAACTCTCTCAGCAATCAGCCCCAGCATTTT.

V and J are TRBV27 and TRBJ1-1; tentatively, D is TRBD1 (6 bases). V was trimmed by 7 bases and J by 0 bases, leaving 15 bases between them. The CDR3 has 15 residues. The germline CDR1 and CDR2 sequences are MNHEY and SMNVEV (reference sequence). For the CDR3, the DNA is TGTGCCAGCACCCATCGACAGGCCTTGAACACTGAAGCTTTCTTT. This translates into CASTHRQALNTEAFF.

V gene TRBV28 combines with J gene TRBJ1-2, with 7 bases identical to TRBD1. CDR1 is MDHEN and CDR2 is SYDVKM in the germline V gene. The CDR3 has 14 residues. V dropped 6 bases and J dropped 4; count of bases not matched to a gene: 8. The CDR3 bases are TGTGCCAGCAGCCGGGACAGTACCTTCTATGGCTACACCTTC. Translating gives CASSRDSTFYGYTF.

This rearrangement joins TRBV28 to TRBJ2-1; 7 positions agree with TRBD1. The germline V gene has CDR1 MDHEN and CDR2 SYDVKM. The CDR3 has 13 residues. Losses at the gene ends were 3 bases for V and 12 bases for J; bases not matched to a gene: 8. DNA of the CDR3: TGTGCCAGCAGTTTGTCGAACAGGGGTGGGCAGTTCTTC. Its protein product is CASSLSNRGGQFF.

The J gene is TRBJ1-4, the V gene TRBV29-1; 9 nucleotides match TRBD1. Germline V CDR1 and CDR2: SQVTM, ANQGSEA. The CDR3 loop spans 16 amino acids. The junction had 14 bases not matched to a gene; V was cut back by 6 bases and J by 6 bases. The CDR3 coding sequence is TGCAGCGTCGATCCGGGACAGGGAGGATCTCATGAAAAACTGTTTTTT. Its protein product is CSVDPGQGGSHEKLFF.

V usage is TRBV30 and J usage is TRBJ2-1; D perhaps matches TRBD2 (6 bases). The CDR3 consists of 15 residues. Trimming stripped 4 bases from V and 5 bases from J, with 18 bases between. CDR1 and CDR2 from the germline V gene are GTSNPN and SVGIG (reference sequence). The CDR3 loop reads CAWTQEGLRDNEQFF. The CDR3 bases are TGTGCCTGGACTCAGGAGGGCCTGCGGGACAATGAGCAGTTCTTC.

This rearrangement joins TRBV18 to TRBJ2-5; D is uncertain. Trimming removed 1 base from V and 5 bases from J, with 8 bases in between. CDR1 is KGHSH and CDR2 is LQKENI in the germline V gene. The CDR3 has 13 residues. The CDR3 region is CASSPLSDETQYF. Here the CDR3 DNA reads TGTGCCAGCTCACCACTGAGCGATGAGACCCAGTACTTC.

This CDR3 is CASSEGATVYEQYF. The CDR3 nucleotides read TGTGCCAGCAGTGAAGGCGCGACAGTCTACGAGCAGTACTTC. The V call is TRBV6-1, the J call TRBJ2-7, with a possible D match to TRBD1 (5 bases). V lost 1 base and J lost 3, with 10 bases in between. The germline V gene encodes CDR1 MNHNS and CDR2 SASEGT. This CDR3 comprises 14 residues.

The CDR3 region has the DNA TGTGCCAGTAGCCGACAGGGACCCTACGAGCAGTACTTC. Its translation: CASSRQGPYEQYF. This chain uses TRBV6-4 with TRBJ2-7; 7 nucleotides align to TRBD1. CDR1 MRHNA and CDR2 SNTAGT come from the germline V gene. Trimming removed 9 bases from V and 2 bases from J; junction bases left unmatched: 7. There are 13 residues in the CDR3.

This clone appeared a few times. The chain is built from TRBV5-5 and TRBJ1-3; tentatively, D is TRBD1 (5 bases). Trimming pared 4 bases from V and 0 bases from J, leaving 14 bases between. CDR3 size: 16 residues. Germline CDR1 SGHKS, CDR2 YYEKEE (reference sequence). CDR3 amino acids: CASSPRQQSSGNTIYF. DNA of the CDR3: TGTGCCAGCAGCCCCAGACAGCAAAGCTCTGGAAACACCATATATTTT.

This chain links TRBV11-2 with TRBJ1-2; D not certain. Trimming cost V 6 bases and J 8 bases, with 19 bases left between them. Germline CDR1 reads SGHAT; CDR2 reads FQNNGV. This CDR3 has 14 amino acids. The CDR3 loop reads CASSISPDTMGYTF. CDR3 DNA sequence: TGTGCCAGCAGTATTAGTCCTGATACTATGGGCTACACCTTC.

This clone was counted a single time. The V call is TRBV29-1, the J call TRBJ1-2, with D maybe TRBD1 (5 bases). The CDR3 sequence is 12 residues long. CDR1 and CDR2 from the germline V gene are SQVTM and ANQGSEA. Trimming removed 4 bases at V and 2 bases at J, with 8 bases between. DNA for the CDR3: TGCAGCGTTGGGGGGGTAAACTATGGCTACACCTTC. Translating gives CSVGGVNYGYTF.

A note on this clone: Other DNA sequences in this specimen translate into the identical CDR3. CDR3 loop: CASSDRQGGEKLFF. The CDR3 coding sequence is TGCGCCAGCAGCGACCGACAGGGTGGCGAAAAACTGTTTTTT. The chain recombines TRBV5-1 with TRBJ1-4, with 7 bases lining up with TRBD1. Per germline, CDR1 SGHRS and CDR2 YFSETQ. The CDR3 is 14 residues long. V shed 4 bases and J 8 bases; nucleotides not matched to a gene: 8.

The genes are TRBV27 and TRBJ1-5; 7 bases are a match to TRBD1. This CDR3 spans 20 amino acids. Per germline, CDR1 MNHEY and CDR2 SMNVEV (reference sequence). With V trimmed by 2 bases and J by 6 bases, 22 bases remained unmatched. The CDR3 DNA reads TGTGCCAGCAGTTTACATCCAGGGATTAGACAGGGACTTTTTAGTCAGCCCCAGCATTTT. Protein product: CASSLHPGIRQGLFSQPQHF.

CDR3 in amino acids: CASSSRTGGMMETQYF. The CDR3 DNA is TGTGCCAGCAGCTCAAGGACAGGGGGCATGATGGAGACCCAGTACTTC. This sequence joins TRBV7-9 and TRBJ2-5, with TRBD1 matching 11 bases. Germline assignment: CDR1 SEHNR and CDR2 FQNEAQ (reference sequence). The CDR3 is made up of 16 amino acids. With V trimmed by 4 bases and J by 5 bases, 9 bases remained unmatched.

The chain recombines TRBV20-1 with TRBJ1-3; no clear D. V was pared by 3 bases and J by 0 bases, with 9 bases between. This CDR3 has 14 residues. CDR1 DFQATT and CDR2 SNEGSKA come from the germline V gene (reference sequence). The CDR3 spells CSASNTYSGNTIYF. The CDR3 nucleotides read TGCAGTGCTAGTAACACATACTCTGGAAACACCATATATTTT.